Listed below are T cell receptor beta chains from one sample, sequenced in a study of vaccination effects on CD4 cells after COVID-19. Assay used: immunoSEQ multiplex PCR; TCRdb lists only in-frame clones, some missing. The table includes 40,000 to 55,000 clones, around 70% detected once. No antigen has been assigned to these receptors. This material consisted of CD4+ T cells from PBMCs cultured without peptide, taken before COVID-19 vaccination. The receptors originated from a human donor who had a prior SARS-CoV-2 infection. Each CDR3 is given with its conserved first and last residue. Each record gives: clone size, V gene, J gene, D gene, CDR3 protein, CDR3 DNA. The D gene is left open where the match is weak. Clone size, where shown, is once, few, many, or a class for clones that have expanded.

-	TRBV6-6	TRBJ1-2	-	CASSTDGYTF	TGTGCCAGTTCGACCGATGGCTACACCTTC
few	TRBV5-1	TRBJ2-2	TRBD2	CASSLPGGNTGELFF	TGCGCCAGCAGCTTGCCGGGGGGAAACACCGGGGAGCTGTTTTTT
few	TRBV6-6	TRBJ1-6	-	CASSYEGRDSPLHF	TGTGCCAGCAGTTACGAGGGGAGGGATTCACCCCTCCACTTT
-	TRBV24-1	TRBJ1-5	-	CATRPWQRYQPQHF	TGTGCCACCAGGCCGTGGCAGCGATATCAGCCCCAGCATTTT
-	TRBV2	TRBJ1-3	TRBD1	CASRSTGSSGNTIYF	TGTGCCAGCAGATCGACAGGGAGCTCTGGAAACACCATATATTTT
-	TRBV11-2	TRBJ2-2	-	CASSSLVPGELFF	TGTGCCAGCAGCTCTCTAGTTCCCGGGGAGCTGTTTTTT
once	TRBV6-5	TRBJ2-1	-	CASSYSSYNEQFF	TGTGCCAGCAGTTACTCGAGCTACAATGAGCAGTTCTTC
-	TRBV6-5	TRBJ2-3	TRBD1	CASSWATGLDTQYF	TGTGCCAGCAGTTGGGCGACAGGGTTGGATACGCAGTATTTT
-	TRBV6-5	TRBJ1-5	-	CASVGAGNQPQHF	TGTGCCAGCGTGGGGGCGGGCAATCAGCCCCAGCATTTT
few	TRBV11-3	TRBJ2-5	-	CASSLAGVETQYF	TGTGCCAGCAGCTTAGCAGGGGTTGAGACCCAGTACTTC
once	TRBV5-1	TRBJ2-5	TRBD1	CASSLEGQGRGETQYF	TGCGCCAGCAGCTTGGAGGGACAGGGGAGAGGAGAGACCCAGTACTTC
-	TRBV28	TRBJ1-3	-	CASSLRWWPHSGNTIYF	TGTGCCAGCAGTTTGAGGTGGTGGCCCCACTCTGGAAACACCATATATTTT
-	TRBV30	TRBJ2-5	-	CAWSGGQETQYF	TGTGCCTGGAGCGGGGGTCAAGAGACCCAGTACTTC
-	TRBV28	TRBJ1-5	-	CASSTGFRGNQPQHF	TGTGCCAGCAGTACAGGGTTCCGGGGCAATCAGCCCCAGCATTTT
few	TRBV18	TRBJ2-5	TRBD2	CASSPPGRRPTIRAGGQYQETQYF	TGTGCCAGCTCACCACCGGGGAGGCGTCCTACCATTAGGGCGGGGGGGCAGTACCAAGAGACCCAGTACTTC
-	TRBV30	TRBJ2-7	TRBD1	CAWSLLGTASYEQYF	TGTGCCTGGAGTCTCCTGGGGACAGCGTCCTACGAGCAGTACTTC
-	TRBV7-6	TRBJ2-7	TRBD2	CASSPLAGADEQYF	TGTGCCAGCAGCCCTTTAGCGGGAGCGGACGAGCAGTACTTC
-	TRBV7-6	TRBJ1-6	-	CASSLGGLYNSPLHF	TGTGCCAGCAGCTTGGGGGGACTCTATAATTCACCCCTCCACTTT
-	TRBV18	TRBJ1-1	TRBD1	CASSSSTGGGTEAFF	TGTGCCAGCTCCTCTTCAACAGGGGGAGGGACTGAAGCTTTCTTT
-	TRBV5-4	TRBJ2-5	TRBD1	CASSLRQGISETQYF	TGTGCCAGCAGCCTACGACAGGGAATTTCGGAGACCCAGTACTTC
-	TRBV15	TRBJ1-2	-	CATSRDFQGDYGYTF	TGTGCCACCAGCAGAGATTTCCAGGGAGACTATGGCTACACCTTC
-	TRBV2	TRBJ2-5	-	CASRKGAGGRQYF	TGTGCCAGCAGGAAAGGGGCCGGGGGCAGGCAGTACTTC
-	TRBV10-2	TRBJ2-3	-	CASSVGGTDTQYF	TGCGCCAGCAGTGTAGGGGGCACAGATACGCAGTATTTT
-	TRBV29-1	TRBJ2-4	TRBD1	CSVEDRVNIQYF	TGCAGCGTTGAGGACAGGGTCAACATTCAGTACTTC
few	TRBV5-1	TRBJ2-7	-	CASSSPSSHEQYF	TGCGCCAGCAGCTCCCCCTCTAGCCACGAGCAGTACTTC
once	TRBV2	TRBJ1-4	TRBD1	CASSRQGEGEKLFF	TGTGCCAGCAGCCGACAGGGGGAGGGTGAAAAACTGTTTTTT
-	TRBV6-4	TRBJ1-2	-	CAVLPGSYGYTF	TGTGCCGTACTTCCGGGCTCCTATGGCTACACCTTC
-	TRBV3-1/TRBV3-2	TRBJ2-2	TRBD2	CASSLRGAHGELFF	TGTGCCAGCAGCCTGCGGGGGGCGCACGGGGAGCTGTTTTTT
-	TRBV14	TRBJ1-3	-	CASSQGRRAGNTIYF	TGTGCCAGCAGCCAGGGTCGTAGGGCTGGAAACACCATATATTTT
-	TRBV30	TRBJ2-5	TRBD1	CAWSFWTDRQGKQETQYF	TGTGCCTGGAGTTTTTGGACCGACCGACAGGGTAAACAAGAGACCCAGTACTTC
-	TRBV18	TRBJ1-1	-	CASSPLQQGNTEAFF	TGTGCCAGCTCACCGCTACAGCAGGGAAACACTGAAGCTTTCTTT
-	TRBV5-4	TRBJ2-5	-	CASSRQETQYF	TGTGCCAGCAGCCGGCAAGAGACCCAGTACTTC
-	TRBV21-1	TRBJ1-5	-	CASSKVWNQPQHF	TGTGCCAGCAGCAAAGTCTGGAATCAGCCCCAGCATTTT
-	TRBV20-1	TRBJ2-1	TRBD2	CSASSGTDNEQFF	TGCAGTGCTAGTAGCGGGACGGACAATGAGCAGTTCTTC
-	TRBV16	TRBJ1-6	-	CASSQSGSPLHF	TGTGCCAGCAGCCAATCGGGATCACCCCTCCACTTT
-	TRBV5-1	TRBJ2-1	TRBD2	CASSATSGRNEQFF	TGCGCCAGCAGCGCCACTAGCGGGAGGAATGAGCAGTTCTTC
-	TRBV3-1/TRBV3-2	TRBJ2-2	-	CASSQDVGPGTGELFF	TGTGCCAGCAGCCAAGATGTGGGACCGGGCACCGGGGAGCTGTTTTTT